This record looks at one T cell receptor (beta chain) sequence and its context. A single record per CDR3 protein comes from TCRdb applying MiXCR to the 5' RACE reads. The table records under 300,000 distinct CDR3 sequences, 16% of them present only once. This sample is part of a study of T-cell memory formation after mild COVID-19. Deletions cut 5 bases from V and 0 bases from J, with 10 bases between. Germline V gene data show CDR1 as GTSNPN and CDR2 as SVGIG (reference sequence). CDR3 length: 13 amino acids. The material sequenced was PBMCs or a T cell subset sorted from them (not recorded which). The rearrangement uses TRBV30 and TRBJ1-1; D is uncertain. The source is a man younger than 35 who had mild COVID-19 (a few samples of this study predate the infection). Cell type and time point are not known. The CDR3 here is CAWRRSMNTEAFF. Written as DNA, the CDR3 is TGTGCCTGGCGCAGGTCCATGAACACTGAAGCTTTCTTT.